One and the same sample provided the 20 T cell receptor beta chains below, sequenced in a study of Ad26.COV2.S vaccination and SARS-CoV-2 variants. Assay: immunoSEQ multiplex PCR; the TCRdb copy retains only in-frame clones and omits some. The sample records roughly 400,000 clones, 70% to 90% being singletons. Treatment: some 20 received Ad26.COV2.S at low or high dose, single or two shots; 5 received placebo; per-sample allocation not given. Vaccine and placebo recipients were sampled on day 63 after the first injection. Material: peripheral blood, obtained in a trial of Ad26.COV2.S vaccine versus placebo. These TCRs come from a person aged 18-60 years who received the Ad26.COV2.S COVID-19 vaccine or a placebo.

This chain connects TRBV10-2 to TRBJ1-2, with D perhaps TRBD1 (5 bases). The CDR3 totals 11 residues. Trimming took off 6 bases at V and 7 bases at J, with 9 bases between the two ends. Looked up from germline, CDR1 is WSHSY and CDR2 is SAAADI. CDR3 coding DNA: TGCGCCAGCAGGGGGGACGGTGGCTACACCTTC. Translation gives CASRGDGGYTF.

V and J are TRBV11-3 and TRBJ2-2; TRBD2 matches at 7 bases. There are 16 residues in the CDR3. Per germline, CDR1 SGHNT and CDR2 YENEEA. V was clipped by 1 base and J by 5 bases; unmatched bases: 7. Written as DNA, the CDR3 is TGTGCCAGCAGCTTAGTGGGCGGGAGAGGTACCGGGGAGCTGTTTTTT. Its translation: CASSLVGGRGTGELFF.

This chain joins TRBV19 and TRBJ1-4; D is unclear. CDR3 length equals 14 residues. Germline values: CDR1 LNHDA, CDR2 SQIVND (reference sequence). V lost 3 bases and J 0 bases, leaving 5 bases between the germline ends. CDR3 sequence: CASSIGTTNEKLFF. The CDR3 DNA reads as TGTGCCAGTAGTATCGGGACAACTAATGAAAAACTGTTTTTT.

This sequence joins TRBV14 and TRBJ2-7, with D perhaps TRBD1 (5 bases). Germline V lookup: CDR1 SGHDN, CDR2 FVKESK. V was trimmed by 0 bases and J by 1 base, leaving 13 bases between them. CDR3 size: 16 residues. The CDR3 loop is CASSQDHGSGSYEQYF. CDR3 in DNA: TGTGCCAGCAGCCAAGATCACGGGTCAGGGTCCTACGAGCAGTACTTC.

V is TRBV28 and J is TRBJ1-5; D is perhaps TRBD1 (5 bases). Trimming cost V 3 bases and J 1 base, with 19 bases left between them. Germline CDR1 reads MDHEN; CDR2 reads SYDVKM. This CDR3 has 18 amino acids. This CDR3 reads CASSFGSTGAASNQPQHF. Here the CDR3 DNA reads TGTGCCAGCAGTTTTGGTAGTACAGGCGCAGCGAGCAATCAGCCCCAGCATTTT.

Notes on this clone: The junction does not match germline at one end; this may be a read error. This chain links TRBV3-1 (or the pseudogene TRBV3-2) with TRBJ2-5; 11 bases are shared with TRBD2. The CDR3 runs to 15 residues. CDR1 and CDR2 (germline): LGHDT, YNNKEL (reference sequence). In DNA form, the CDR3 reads TGTGCCAGCAGCCCGACTAGCGGGGACCACGAGACCCAGTACTTC. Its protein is CASSPTSGDHETQYF.

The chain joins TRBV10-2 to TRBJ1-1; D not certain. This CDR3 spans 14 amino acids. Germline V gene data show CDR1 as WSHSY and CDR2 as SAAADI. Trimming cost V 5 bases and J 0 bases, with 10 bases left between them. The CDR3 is CASSWTGMNTEAFF. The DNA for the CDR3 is TGCGCCAGCAGTTGGACCGGGATGAACACTGAAGCTTTCTTT.

Here the CDR3 reads CASSSGSAGELFF. DNA for the CDR3: TGTGCCAGCAGTTCGGGCAGCGCCGGGGAGCTGTTTTTT. V usage is TRBV27 and J usage is TRBJ2-2; D not resolved. The length of the CDR3 is 13 residues. CDR1 MNHEY and CDR2 SMNVEV come from the germline V gene (reference sequence). V shed 4 bases and J shed 6 bases, with 9 bases lying between them.

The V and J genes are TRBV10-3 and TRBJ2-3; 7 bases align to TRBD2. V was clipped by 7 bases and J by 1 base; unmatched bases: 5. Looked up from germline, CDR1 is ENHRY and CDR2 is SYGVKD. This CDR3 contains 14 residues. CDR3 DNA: TGTGCCATCAACGGGCTAGCGGGCACAGATACGCAGTATTTT. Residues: CAINGLAGTDTQYF.

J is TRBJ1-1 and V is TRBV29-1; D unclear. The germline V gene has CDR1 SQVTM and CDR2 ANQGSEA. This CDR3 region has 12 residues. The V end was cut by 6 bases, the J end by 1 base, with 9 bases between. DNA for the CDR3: TGCAGCGTATATCCGGGGAACACTGAAGCTTTCTTT. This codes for CSVYPGNTEAFF.

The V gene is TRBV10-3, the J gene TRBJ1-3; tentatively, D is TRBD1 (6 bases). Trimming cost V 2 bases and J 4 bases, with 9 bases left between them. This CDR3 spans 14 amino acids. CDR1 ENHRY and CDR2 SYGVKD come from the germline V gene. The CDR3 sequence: CAISEQGRGNTIYF. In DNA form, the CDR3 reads TGTGCCATCAGTGAGCAGGGGCGGGGAAACACCATATATTTT.

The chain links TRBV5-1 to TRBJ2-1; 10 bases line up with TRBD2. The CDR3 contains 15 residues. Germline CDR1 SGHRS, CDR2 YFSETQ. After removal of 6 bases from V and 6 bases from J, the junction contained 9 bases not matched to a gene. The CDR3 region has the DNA TGCGCCAGCAACTTAGCGGGAGGAAGCTCCAATGAGCAGTTCTTC. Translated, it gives CASNLAGGSSNEQFF.

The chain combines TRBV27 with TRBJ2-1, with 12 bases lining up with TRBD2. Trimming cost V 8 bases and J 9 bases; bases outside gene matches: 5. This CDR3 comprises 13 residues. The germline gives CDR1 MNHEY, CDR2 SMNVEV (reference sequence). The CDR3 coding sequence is TGTGCCAGCTCCCGACTAGCGGGAGTTGAGCAGTTCTTC. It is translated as CASSRLAGVEQFF.

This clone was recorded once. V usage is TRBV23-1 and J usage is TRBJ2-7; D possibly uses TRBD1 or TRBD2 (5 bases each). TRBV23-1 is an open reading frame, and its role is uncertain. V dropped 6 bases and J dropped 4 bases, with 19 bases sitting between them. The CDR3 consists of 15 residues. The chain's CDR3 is CASRPPAGRVYEQYF. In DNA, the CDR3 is TGCGCCAGCAGGCCCCCCGCGGGCAGGGTGTACGAGCAGTACTTC.

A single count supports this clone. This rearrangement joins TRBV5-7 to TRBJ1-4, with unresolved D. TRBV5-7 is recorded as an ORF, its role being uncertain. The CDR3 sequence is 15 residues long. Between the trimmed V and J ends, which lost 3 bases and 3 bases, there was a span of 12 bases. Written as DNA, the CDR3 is TGTGCCAGCAGCTCGGACGGGCGGGCTAATGAAAAACTGTTTTTT. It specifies CASSSDGRANEKLFF.

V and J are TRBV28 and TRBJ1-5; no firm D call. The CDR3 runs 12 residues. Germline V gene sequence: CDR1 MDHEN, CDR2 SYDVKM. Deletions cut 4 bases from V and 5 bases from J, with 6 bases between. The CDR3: CASSSMDQPQHF. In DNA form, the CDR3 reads TGTGCCAGCAGTTCGATGGATCAGCCCCAGCATTTT. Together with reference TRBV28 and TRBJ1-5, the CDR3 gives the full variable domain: DVKVTQSSRYLVKRTGEKVFLECVQDMDHENMFWYRQDPGLGLRLIYFSYDVKMKEKGDIPEGYSVSREKKERFSLILESASTNQTSMYLCASSSMDQPQHFGDGTRLSIL.

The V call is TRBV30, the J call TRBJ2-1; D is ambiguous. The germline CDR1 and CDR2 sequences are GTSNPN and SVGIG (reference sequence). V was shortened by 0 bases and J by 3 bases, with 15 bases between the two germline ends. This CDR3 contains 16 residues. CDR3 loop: CAWSVSSSFYYNEQFF. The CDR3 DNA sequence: TGTGCCTGGAGTGTAAGCTCTTCCTTTTACTACAATGAGCAGTTCTTC. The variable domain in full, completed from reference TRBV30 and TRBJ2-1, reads SQTIHQWPATLVQPVGSPLSLECTVEGTSNPNLYWYRQAAGRGLQLLFYSVGIGQISSEVPQNLSASRPQDRQFILSSKKLLLSDSGFYLCAWSVSSSFYYNEQFFGPGTRLTVL.

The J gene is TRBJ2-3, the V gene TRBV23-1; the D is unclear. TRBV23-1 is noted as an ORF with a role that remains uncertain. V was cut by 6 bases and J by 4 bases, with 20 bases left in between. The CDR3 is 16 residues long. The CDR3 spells CASRFRRPYSADTQYF. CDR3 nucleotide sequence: TGCGCCAGCAGGTTCCGTCGACCCTACTCCGCAGATACGCAGTATTTT.

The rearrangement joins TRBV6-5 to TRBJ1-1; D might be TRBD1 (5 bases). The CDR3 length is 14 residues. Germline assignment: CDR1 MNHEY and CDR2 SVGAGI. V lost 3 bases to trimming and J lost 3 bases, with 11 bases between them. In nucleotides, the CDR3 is TGTGCCAGCAGTTATCCAGGGAGGGACACTGAAGCTTTCTTT. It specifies CASSYPGRDTEAFF.

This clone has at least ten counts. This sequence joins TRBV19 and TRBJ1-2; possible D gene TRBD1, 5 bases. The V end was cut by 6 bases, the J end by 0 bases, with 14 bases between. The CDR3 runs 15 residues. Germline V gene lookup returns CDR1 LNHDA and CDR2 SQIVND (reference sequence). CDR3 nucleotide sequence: TGTGCCAGTAGGAACCGGGACTCATCTAACTATGGCTACACCTTC. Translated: CASRNRDSSNYGYTF. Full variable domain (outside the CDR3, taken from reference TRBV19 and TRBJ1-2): DGGITQSPKYLFRKEGQNVTLSCEQNLNHDAMYWYRQDPGQGLRLIYYSQIVNDFQKGDIAEGYSVSREKKESFPLTVTSAQKNPTAFYLCASRNRDSSNYGYTFGSGTRLTVV.